The clone carrying this T cell receptor beta chain has only a few counts. Its antigen is not identified. Scientists ran DNA taken from cultured CD4+ T cells through the Oncomine TCR Beta short-read assay for sequencing. TCRdb analysed the PCR reads with MiXCR anew, one entry per CDR3 protein. The data hold some 15,000 distinct CDR3 sequences, with around a third observed a single time. These data belong to a study of vaccination and CD4 T cells after COVID-19. Study in general: Convalescents were six males and four females, two of them Hispanic. Spike peptides, overlapping and drawn from SARS-CoV-2, HCoV-NL63, HCoV-OC43 and HCoV-229E, were used to stimulate cells. No peptide, an HIV-1 Nef pool, or a CEFX pool was what each control culture received.

Treatment in this sample: approximately 11-day PBMC culture with coronavirus spike peptide pools or control peptides (ViraFEST assay). The germline gives CDR1 SGHVS, CDR2 FQNEAQ. Trimming took 1 base from V and 8 from J; bases not matched to a gene: 10. The CDR3 loop spans 15 amino acids. J is TRBJ1-2 and V is TRBV7-8; 7 nucleotides match TRBD1. This clonotype was obtained from a human donor with COVID-19. Material for sequencing was cultured CD4+ T cells from blood. CDR3 amino acids: CASSLVAGGKGGYTF. Written as DNA, the CDR3 is TGTGCCAGCAGCTTAGTTGCAGGGGGGAAGGGAGGCTACACCTTC.